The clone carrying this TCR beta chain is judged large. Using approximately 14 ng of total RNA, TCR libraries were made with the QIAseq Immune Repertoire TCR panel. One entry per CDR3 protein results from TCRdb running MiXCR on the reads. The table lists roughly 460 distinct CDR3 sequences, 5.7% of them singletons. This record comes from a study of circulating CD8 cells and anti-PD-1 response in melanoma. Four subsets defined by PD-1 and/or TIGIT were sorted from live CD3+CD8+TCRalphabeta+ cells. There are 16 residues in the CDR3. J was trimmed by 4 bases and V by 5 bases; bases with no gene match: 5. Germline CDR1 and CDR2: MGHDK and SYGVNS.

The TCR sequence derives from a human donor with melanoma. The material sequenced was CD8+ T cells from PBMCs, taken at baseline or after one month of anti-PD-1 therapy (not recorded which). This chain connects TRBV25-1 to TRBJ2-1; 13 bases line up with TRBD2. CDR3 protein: CASSPRTSGGYNEQFF. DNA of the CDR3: TGTGCCAGCAGTCCCCGGACTAGCGGGGGATACAATGAGCAGTTCTTC.